The sequence of this T cell receptor (beta chain) was determined in a study of T cell repertoires in cytomegalovirus infection. Across the study: Recently described HLA-C-restricted plus well-studied HLA-B-restricted CMV epitopes were used.

TCRdb reprocessed the reads via MiXCR and lists one record per CDR3 protein. The sample yields approximately 110,000 distinct CDR3 sequences, roughly 39% seen once. Points on this clonotype: Its antigen is unknown.

General study points: The cumulative frequency of public TCR beta families distinguished individuals who carried CMV together with the relevant HLA.

The CDR3 has 16 amino acids. V gave up 0 bases and J gave up 3 bases, with 12 bases separating them. Germline V gene data show CDR1 as SEHNR and CDR2 as FQNEAQ (reference sequence). The chain combines TRBV7-9 with TRBJ2-1; D is possibly TRBD1 (5 bases). This sample comprised CD8+ T cells from cultured PBMCs, obtained from culture after CMV antigen stimulation. The TCR sequence derives from a human donor in good health (CMV status not recorded). Some clones in this sample may be carry-over from other donors' samples. The CDR3 protein is CASSLAPRALYNEQFF. DNA for the CDR3: TGTGCCAGCAGCTTAGCGCCCAGGGCTCTCTACAATGAGCAGTTCTTC.